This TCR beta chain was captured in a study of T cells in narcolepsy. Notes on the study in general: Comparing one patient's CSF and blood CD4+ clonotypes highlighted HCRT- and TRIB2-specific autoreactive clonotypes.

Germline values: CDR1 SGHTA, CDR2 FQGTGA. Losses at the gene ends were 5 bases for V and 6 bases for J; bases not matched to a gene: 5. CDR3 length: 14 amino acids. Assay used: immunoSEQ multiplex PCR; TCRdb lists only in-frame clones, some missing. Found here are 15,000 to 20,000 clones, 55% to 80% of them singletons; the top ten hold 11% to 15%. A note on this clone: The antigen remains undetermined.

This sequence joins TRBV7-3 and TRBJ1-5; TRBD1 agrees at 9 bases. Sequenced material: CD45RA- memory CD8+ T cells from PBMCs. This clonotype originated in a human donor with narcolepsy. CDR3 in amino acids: CASSQTGGSQPQHF. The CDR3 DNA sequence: TGTGCCAGCAGCCAAACAGGGGGCTCTCAGCCCCAGCATTTT.